The rows below give T cell receptor beta chains drawn from one sample of a study of T cells in Graves' hyperthyroidism and ophthalmopathy. TCRdb re-derived calls from the multiplex PCR reads in MiXCR, one entry per CDR3 protein. The sample yields about 200,000 distinct CDR3 sequences, about a sixth seen once. The sequenced material came from blood. The receptors were sampled from a woman aged 50 to 65 with Graves' hyperthyroidism. Both conserved end residues are part of each CDR3. A D gene is named only where the DNA matches it firmly. Only some rows state a clone size, as once, few, many or a class for expanded clones.

V: TRBV6-2/TRBV6-3; size: NA; J: TRBJ2-1; length: 16; D: NA; CDR3: CASSYSGVGATNEQFF; DNA: TGTGCCAGCAGTTACTCGGGTGTGGGGGCGACCAATGAGCAGTTCTTC
V: TRBV5-1; size: many; J: TRBJ2-3; length: 18; D: NA; CDR3: CASSLRNNRGPRTDTQYF; DNA: TGCGCCAGCAGCTTGAGGAATAACCGGGGGCCCCGCACAGATACGCAGTATTTT
V: TRBV6-2/TRBV6-3; size: many; J: TRBJ2-7; length: 13; D: NA; CDR3: CASSKAALYEQYF; DNA: TGTGCCAGCAGTAAGGCAGCGCTCTACGAGCAGTACTTC
V: TRBV3-1; size: many; J: TRBJ1-1; length: 14; D: NA; CDR3: CASSQDGPNTEAFF; DNA: TGTGCCAGCAGCCAAGATGGCCCTAACACTGAAGCTTTCTTT
V: TRBV27; size: NA; J: TRBJ2-1; length: 16; D: TRBD1; CDR3: CASNHLTGTAYNEQFF; DNA: TGTGCCAGCAACCACCTGACAGGGACGGCCTACAATGAGCAGTTCTTC
V: TRBV20-1; size: few; J: TRBJ2-2; length: 16; D: NA; CDR3: CSARGDTGLVTGELFF; DNA: TGCAGTGCTAGAGGGGATACAGGGTTGGTCACCGGGGAGCTGTTTTTT
V: TRBV12-3/TRBV12-4; size: NA; J: TRBJ2-3; length: 12; D: NA; CDR3: CASRPRGDTQYF; DNA: TGTGCCAGCAGACCCAGGGGAGATACGCAGTATTTT
V: TRBV16; size: NA; J: TRBJ2-7; length: 16; D: NA; CDR3: CASSHPGRAFSYEQYF; DNA: TGTGCCAGCAGCCATCCCGGCAGGGCCTTCTCCTACGAGCAGTACTTC
V: TRBV6-6; size: many; J: TRBJ1-1; length: 16; D: NA; CDR3: CASSYSWGGRYTEAFF; DNA: TGTGCCAGCAGTTACTCATGGGGGGGTAGATACACTGAAGCTTTCTTT
V: TRBV7-3; size: few; J: TRBJ1-1; length: 17; D: TRBD1; CDR3: CASSPTRQGEKGTETFF; DNA: TGTGCCAGCAGCCCGACCCGACAGGGAGAGAAGGGGACTGAAACTTTCTTT
V: TRBV6-1; size: many; J: TRBJ1-5; length: 17; D: NA; CDR3: CATRRGEGRMINQPQHF; DNA: TGTGCCACACGCCGGGGGGAGGGACGGATGATCAATCAGCCCCAGCATTTT
V: TRBV3-1; size: many; J: TRBJ1-1; length: 14; D: NA; CDR3: CASSQGGMNTEAFF; DNA: TGTGCCAGCAGCCAGGGGGGGATGAACACTGAAGCTTTCTTT
V: TRBV19; size: NA; J: TRBJ2-1; length: 15; D: TRBD2; CDR3: CASSMSGTPGDEQFF; DNA: TGTGCCAGTAGTATGAGCGGGACCCCTGGGGATGAGCAGTTCTTC
V: TRBV7-9; size: many; J: TRBJ1-1; length: 12; D: NA; CDR3: CASSFVNTEAFF; DNA: TGTGCCAGCAGCTTTGTGAACACTGAAGCTTTCTTT
V: TRBV2; size: NA; J: TRBJ2-1; length: 14; D: TRBD2; CDR3: CASSGGTSRDGQFF; DNA: TGTGCCAGCAGTGGGGGGACTAGTCGCGATGGGCAGTTCTTC
V: TRBV9; size: few; J: TRBJ1-2; length: 15; D: NA; CDR3: CASSVNPTDSLGYTF; DNA: TGTGCCAGCAGCGTAAATCCGACCGACTCTTTGGGCTACACCTTC